The rows below give T cell receptor beta chains drawn from one sample of a study of shared clonotypes between healthy human individuals. The method was immunoSEQ multiplex PCR; TCRdb's version includes in-frame clones alone and lacks a portion of them. The table records about 2.4 million clones, over 85% of them present only once. Sequences were obtained from naive CD4+ T cells from PBMCs. These receptor sequences come from a man in his late teens or twenties in good health. Some clones in this sample may be carry-over from other donors' samples. CDR3s include the opening cysteine and the closing phenylalanine or tryptophan. Each record gives: J gene, D gene, V gene, CDR3 DNA, CDR3 protein. The D gene is left open where the match is weak.

j_gene: TRBJ1-2; d_gene: .; v_gene: TRBV11-2; CDR3nt: TGTGCCAGCAGCCAATCATCCGGGGCGACTAACTATGGCTACACCTTC; CDR3aa: CASSQSSGATNYGYTF
j_gene: TRBJ2-7; d_gene: TRBD1; v_gene: TRBV29-1; CDR3nt: TGCAGCGCCACGGACAGGAGTTACGAGCAGTACTTC; CDR3aa: CSATDRSYEQYF
j_gene: TRBJ1-1; d_gene: .; v_gene: TRBV7-9; CDR3nt: TGTGCCAGCAGCTTATCACAGGCAGCGCCGAACACTGAAGCTTTCTTT; CDR3aa: CASSLSQAAPNTEAFF
j_gene: TRBJ2-7; d_gene: .; v_gene: TRBV18; CDR3nt: TGTGCCAGCTCACTTAACAGGGAGGGCGAGCAGTACTTC; CDR3aa: CASSLNREGEQYF
j_gene: TRBJ2-5; d_gene: TRBD1; v_gene: TRBV5-1; CDR3nt: TGCGCCAGCAGCACCACAGGGGAAGAGACCCAGTACTTC; CDR3aa: CASSTTGEETQYF
j_gene: TRBJ2-7; d_gene: .; v_gene: TRBV29-1; CDR3nt: TGCAGCGTCATGAGACAATTCTCCTACGAGCAGTACTTC; CDR3aa: CSVMRQFSYEQYF
j_gene: TRBJ1-5; d_gene: .; v_gene: TRBV6-6; CDR3nt: TGTGCCAGCAGTCCACCCCTGCAGGGAGGAGAGCCCCAGCATTTT; CDR3aa: CASSPPLQGGEPQHF
j_gene: TRBJ1-1; d_gene: .; v_gene: TRBV28; CDR3nt: TGTGCCAGCAGTCCTCCCCGGTTCTTAAACACTGAAGCTTTCTTT; CDR3aa: CASSPPRFLNTEAFF
j_gene: TRBJ1-2; d_gene: .; v_gene: TRBV6-1; CDR3nt: TGTGCCAGCAGTGAATTCGCAGGCGGGACGGGCTACACCTTC; CDR3aa: CASSEFAGGTGYTF
j_gene: TRBJ1-5; d_gene: TRBD1; v_gene: TRBV19; CDR3nt: TGTGCCAGTAGTACCCGGGACAGCCCCAATCAGCCCCAGCATTTT; CDR3aa: CASSTRDSPNQPQHF
j_gene: TRBJ2-2; d_gene: TRBD1; v_gene: TRBV5-4; CDR3nt: TGTGCCAGCAGCTCGGGACAGGAGAACACCGGGGAGCTGTTTTTT; CDR3aa: CASSSGQENTGELFF
j_gene: TRBJ2-7; d_gene: TRBD2; v_gene: TRBV5-5; CDR3nt: TGTGCCAGCAGAGCGGGAGGGCCTTCCCTCGAGCAGTACTTC; CDR3aa: CASRAGGPSLEQYF
j_gene: TRBJ2-3; d_gene: TRBD2; v_gene: TRBV4-1; CDR3nt: TGCGCCAGCAGCCAAGAAGCGAGCGGGAGAGTGTCAGATACGCAGTATTTT; CDR3aa: CASSQEASGRVSDTQYF
j_gene: TRBJ2-1; d_gene: .; v_gene: TRBV18; CDR3nt: TGTGCCAGCTCACCCCGACGCGGTGACAATGAGCAGTTCTTC; CDR3aa: CASSPRRGDNEQFF
j_gene: TRBJ2-7; d_gene: TRBD1; v_gene: TRBV5-1; CDR3nt: TGCGCCAGCAGCTCCGGGACAGGGTTTTCCTACGAGCAGTACTTC; CDR3aa: CASSSGTGFSYEQYF
j_gene: TRBJ1-5; d_gene: .; v_gene: TRBV6-6; CDR3nt: TGTGCCAGCAGTTTCCAAGGGAGCAATCAGCCCCAGCATTTT; CDR3aa: CASSFQGSNQPQHF
j_gene: TRBJ2-3; d_gene: .; v_gene: TRBV30; CDR3nt: TGTGCCTGGTATAGGGGGGGCACAGATACGCAGTATTTT; CDR3aa: CAWYRGGTDTQYF
j_gene: TRBJ2-5; d_gene: TRBD1; v_gene: TRBV5-1; CDR3nt: TGCGCCAGCAGCTTCCGGACAGGGGAGAAACAGACCCAGTACTTC; CDR3aa: CASSFRTGEKQTQYF
j_gene: TRBJ2-2; d_gene: TRBD2; v_gene: TRBV7-6; CDR3nt: TGTGCCAGCAGCTTACAGACTATAGCGGGAGTCGGGGAGCTGTTTTTT; CDR3aa: CASSLQTIAGVGELFF
j_gene: TRBJ2-2; d_gene: TRBD2; v_gene: TRBV15; CDR3nt: TGTGCCACCAGCAGAGGGGACACATCACCGGGGGGGACGGTGCTGTTTTTT; CDR3aa: CATSRGDTSPGGTVLFF
j_gene: TRBJ2-3; d_gene: .; v_gene: TRBV6-1; CDR3nt: TGTGCCAGCCGAGGGACCGTAAGCACAGATACGCAGTATTTT; CDR3aa: CASRGTVSTDTQYF
j_gene: TRBJ2-1; d_gene: TRBD1; v_gene: TRBV28; CDR3nt: TGTGCCAGCAGTTGGATAACTTTCGGGACAGGGGACTTTTATCTCGACAATGAGCAGTTCTTC; CDR3aa: CASSWITFGTGDFYLDNEQFF
j_gene: TRBJ2-5; d_gene: .; v_gene: TRBV6-5; CDR3nt: TGTGCCTCCAGGAGCTACCTCGAGACCCAGTACTTC; CDR3aa: CASRSYLETQYF
j_gene: TRBJ1-3; d_gene: .; v_gene: TRBV6-5; CDR3nt: TGTGCCAGCAGGGGGTCTGATGGAAACACCATATATTTT; CDR3aa: CASRGSDGNTIYF
j_gene: TRBJ1-3; d_gene: TRBD1; v_gene: TRBV19; CDR3nt: TGTGCCAGTAGTTCGATGACAGGGTGGGGAAACACCATATATTTT; CDR3aa: CASSSMTGWGNTIYF